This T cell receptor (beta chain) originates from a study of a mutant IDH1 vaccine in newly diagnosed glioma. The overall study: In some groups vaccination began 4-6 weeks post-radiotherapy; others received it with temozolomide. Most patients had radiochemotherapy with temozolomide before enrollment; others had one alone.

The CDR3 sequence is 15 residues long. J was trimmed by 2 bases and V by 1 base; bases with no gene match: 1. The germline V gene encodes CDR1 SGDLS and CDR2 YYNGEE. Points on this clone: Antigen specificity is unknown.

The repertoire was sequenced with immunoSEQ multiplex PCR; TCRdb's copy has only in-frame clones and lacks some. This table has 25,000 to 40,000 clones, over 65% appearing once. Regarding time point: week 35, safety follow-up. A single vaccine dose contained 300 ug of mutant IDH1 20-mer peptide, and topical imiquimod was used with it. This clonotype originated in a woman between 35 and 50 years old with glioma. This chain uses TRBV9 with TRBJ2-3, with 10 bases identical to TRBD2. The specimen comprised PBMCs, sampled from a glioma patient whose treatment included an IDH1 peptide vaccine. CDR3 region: CASSVTSGNTDTQYF. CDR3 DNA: TGTGCCAGCAGCGTAACTAGCGGGAACACAGATACGCAGTATTTT.